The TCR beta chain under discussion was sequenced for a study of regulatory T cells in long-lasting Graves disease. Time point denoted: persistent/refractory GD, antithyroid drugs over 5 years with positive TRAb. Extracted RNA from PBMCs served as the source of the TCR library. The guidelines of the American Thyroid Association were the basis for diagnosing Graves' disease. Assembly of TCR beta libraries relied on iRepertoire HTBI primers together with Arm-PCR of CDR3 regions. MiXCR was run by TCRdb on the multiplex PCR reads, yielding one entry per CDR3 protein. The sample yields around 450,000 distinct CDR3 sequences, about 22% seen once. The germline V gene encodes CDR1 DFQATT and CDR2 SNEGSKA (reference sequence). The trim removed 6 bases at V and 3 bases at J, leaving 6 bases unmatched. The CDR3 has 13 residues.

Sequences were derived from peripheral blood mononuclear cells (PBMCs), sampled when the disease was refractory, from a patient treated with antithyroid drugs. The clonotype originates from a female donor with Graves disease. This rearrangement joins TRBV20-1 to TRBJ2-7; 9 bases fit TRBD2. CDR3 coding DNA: TGCAGTGCCCCCAGCGGGGGGTACTACGAGCAGTACTTC. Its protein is CSAPSGGYYEQYF.